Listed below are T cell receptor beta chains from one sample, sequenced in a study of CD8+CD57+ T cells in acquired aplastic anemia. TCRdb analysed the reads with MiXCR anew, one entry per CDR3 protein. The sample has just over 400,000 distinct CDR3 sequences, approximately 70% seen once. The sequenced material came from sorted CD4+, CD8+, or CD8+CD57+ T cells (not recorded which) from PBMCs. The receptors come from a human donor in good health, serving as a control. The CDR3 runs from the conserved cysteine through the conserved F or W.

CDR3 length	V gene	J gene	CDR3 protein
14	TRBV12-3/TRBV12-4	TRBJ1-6	CASSPRDVASPLHF
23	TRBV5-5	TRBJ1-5	CASSLFICSARGYTGGGNQPQHF
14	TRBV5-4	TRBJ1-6	CASSHGLVNSPLHF
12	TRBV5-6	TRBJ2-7	CASSLDPGKQYF
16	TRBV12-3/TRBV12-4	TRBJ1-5	CASRPTSGGHNQPQHF
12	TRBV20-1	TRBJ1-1	CSAVGRANDPFF
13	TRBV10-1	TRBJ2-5	CASSRLAQETQYF
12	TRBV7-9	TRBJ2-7	CARNLDRGEQYF
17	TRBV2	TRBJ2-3	CASSEWTSGGASDTQYF
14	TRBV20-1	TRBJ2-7	CSAKQGLGTYVQYF
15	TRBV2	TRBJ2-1	CASRTTSGGAIKQFF
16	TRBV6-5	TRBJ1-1	CASSSTTGGMNTEAFF
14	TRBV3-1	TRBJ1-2	CASSWENGAYGYTF
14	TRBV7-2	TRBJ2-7	CARAVTLRAVLRSF
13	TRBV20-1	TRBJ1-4	CSAGDGPIGKLFF
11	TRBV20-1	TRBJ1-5	CSASRRNTEDF
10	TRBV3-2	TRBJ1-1	CTSSQGGRFF
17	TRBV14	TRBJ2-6	CASSRESPVGGANVLTF
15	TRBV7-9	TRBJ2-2	CASSLPAVQETEYFF
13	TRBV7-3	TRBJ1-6	CASRQGDSTPLHF
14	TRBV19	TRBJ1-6	CASSTGPLDSPLHF
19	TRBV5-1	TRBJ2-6	CASSVSRRDRASGANVLTF